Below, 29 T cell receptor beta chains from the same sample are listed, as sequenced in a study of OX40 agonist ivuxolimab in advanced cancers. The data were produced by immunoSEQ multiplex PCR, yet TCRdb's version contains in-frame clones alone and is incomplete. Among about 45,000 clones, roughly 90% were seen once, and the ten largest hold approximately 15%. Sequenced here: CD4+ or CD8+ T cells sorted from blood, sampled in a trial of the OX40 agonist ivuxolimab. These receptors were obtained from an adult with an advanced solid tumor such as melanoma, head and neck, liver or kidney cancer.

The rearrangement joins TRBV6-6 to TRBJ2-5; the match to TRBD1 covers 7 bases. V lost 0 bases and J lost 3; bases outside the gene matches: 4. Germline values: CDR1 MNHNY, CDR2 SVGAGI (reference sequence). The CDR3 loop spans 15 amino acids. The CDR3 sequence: CASSYSRGRKETQYF. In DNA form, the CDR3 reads TGTGCCAGCAGTTACTCGAGGGGGCGCAAAGAGACCCAGTACTTC.

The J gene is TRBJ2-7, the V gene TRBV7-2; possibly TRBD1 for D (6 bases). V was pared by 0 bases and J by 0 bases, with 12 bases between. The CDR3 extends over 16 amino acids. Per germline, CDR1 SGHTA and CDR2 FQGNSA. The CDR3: CASSLAGTHISYEQYF. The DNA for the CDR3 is TGTGCCAGCAGCTTAGCTGGGACACACATCTCCTACGAGCAGTACTTC. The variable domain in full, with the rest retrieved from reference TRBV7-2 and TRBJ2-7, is GAGVSQSPSNKVTEKGKDVELRCDPISGHTALYWYRQSLGQGLEFLIYFQGNSAPDKSGLPSDRFSAERTGGSVSTLTIQRTQQEDSAVYLCASSLAGTHISYEQYFGPGTRLTVT.

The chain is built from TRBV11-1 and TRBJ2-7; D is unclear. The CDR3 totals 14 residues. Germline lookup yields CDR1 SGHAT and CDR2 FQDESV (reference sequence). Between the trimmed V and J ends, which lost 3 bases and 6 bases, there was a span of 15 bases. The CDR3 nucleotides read TGTGCCAGCAGCTTGACCGGGCTAGTGAGCGAGCAGTACTTC. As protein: CASSLTGLVSEQYF.

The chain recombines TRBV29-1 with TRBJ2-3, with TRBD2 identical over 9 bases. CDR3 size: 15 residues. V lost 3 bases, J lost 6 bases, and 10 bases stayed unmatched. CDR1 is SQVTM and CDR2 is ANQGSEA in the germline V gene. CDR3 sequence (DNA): TGCAGCGTTGATGCGGGAGGGCCAGGATCGGATACGCAGTATTTT. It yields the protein CSVDAGGPGSDTQYF.

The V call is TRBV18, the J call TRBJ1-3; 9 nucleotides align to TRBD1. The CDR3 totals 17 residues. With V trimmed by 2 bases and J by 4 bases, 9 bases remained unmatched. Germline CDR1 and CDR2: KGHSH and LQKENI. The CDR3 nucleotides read TGTGCCAGCTCACCATCGGGACAGGGACTCGGCGGAAACACCATATATTTT. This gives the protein CASSPSGQGLGGNTIYF.

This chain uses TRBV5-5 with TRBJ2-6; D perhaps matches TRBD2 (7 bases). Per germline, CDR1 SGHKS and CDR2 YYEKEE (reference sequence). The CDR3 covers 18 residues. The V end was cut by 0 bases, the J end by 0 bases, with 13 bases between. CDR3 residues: CASSLAGGASSGANVLTF. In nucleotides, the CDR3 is TGTGCCAGCAGCTTGGCGGGGGGCGCATCCTCTGGGGCCAACGTCCTGACTTTC.

The CDR3, as DNA: TGTGCCAGCAGTCCCGCCGGGACAGCGTCCTACGAGCAGTACTTC. Translated, it gives CASSPAGTASYEQYF. The V and J genes are TRBV6-1 and TRBJ2-7; 7 nucleotides agree with TRBD1. Germline CDR1 is MNHNS and CDR2 is SASEGT. The V and J ends lost 5 bases and 1 base, in that order; junction bases with no gene match: 8. The CDR3 spans 15 residues.

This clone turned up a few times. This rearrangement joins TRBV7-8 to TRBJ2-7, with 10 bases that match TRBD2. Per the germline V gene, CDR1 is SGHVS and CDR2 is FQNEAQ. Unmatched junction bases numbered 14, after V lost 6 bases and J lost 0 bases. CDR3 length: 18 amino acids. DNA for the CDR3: TGTGCCAGCAGTCGTACCCATGCTACTAGCGGGAACTCCTACGAGCAGTACTTC. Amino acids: CASSRTHATSGNSYEQYF. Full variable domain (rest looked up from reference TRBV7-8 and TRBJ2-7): GAGVSQSPRYKVAKRGQDVALRCDPISGHVSLFWYQQALGQGPEFLTYFQNEAQLDKSGLPSDRFFAERPEGSVSTLKIQRTQQEDSAVYLCASSRTHATSGNSYEQYFGPGTRLTVT.

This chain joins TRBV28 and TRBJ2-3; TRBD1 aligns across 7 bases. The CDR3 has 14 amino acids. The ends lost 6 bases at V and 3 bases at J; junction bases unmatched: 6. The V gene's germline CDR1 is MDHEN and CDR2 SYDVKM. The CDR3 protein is CASREGGLTDTQYF. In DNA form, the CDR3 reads TGTGCCAGCAGAGAAGGGGGCCTGACAGATACGCAGTATTTT.

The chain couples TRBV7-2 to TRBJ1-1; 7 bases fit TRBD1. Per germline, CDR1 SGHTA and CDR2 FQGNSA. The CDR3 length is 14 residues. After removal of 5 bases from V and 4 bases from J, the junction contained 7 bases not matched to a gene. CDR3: CASSTTGVATEAFF. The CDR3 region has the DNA TGTGCCAGCAGCACTACAGGGGTGGCCACTGAAGCTTTCTTT.

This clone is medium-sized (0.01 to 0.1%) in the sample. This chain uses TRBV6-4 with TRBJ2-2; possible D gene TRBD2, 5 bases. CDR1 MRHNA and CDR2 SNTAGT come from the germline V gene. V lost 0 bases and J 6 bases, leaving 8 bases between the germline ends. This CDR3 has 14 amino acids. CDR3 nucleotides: TGTGCCAGCAGTGACTCGCGAGGGTCCGGGGAGCTGTTTTTT. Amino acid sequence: CASSDSRGSGELFF.

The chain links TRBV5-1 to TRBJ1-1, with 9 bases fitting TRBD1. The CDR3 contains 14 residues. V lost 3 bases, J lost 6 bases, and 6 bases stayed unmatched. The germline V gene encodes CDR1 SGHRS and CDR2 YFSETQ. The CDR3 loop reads CASSSDRGQPEAFF. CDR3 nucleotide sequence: TGCGCCAGCAGCTCGGACAGGGGCCAACCTGAAGCTTTCTTT.

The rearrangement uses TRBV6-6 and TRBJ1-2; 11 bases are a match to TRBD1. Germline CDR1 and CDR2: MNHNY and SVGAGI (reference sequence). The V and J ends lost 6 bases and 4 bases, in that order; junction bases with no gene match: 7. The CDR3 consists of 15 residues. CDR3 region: CASSTPGTGGYGYTF. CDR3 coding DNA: TGTGCCAGCAGCACCCCAGGGACAGGGGGCTATGGCTACACCTTC.

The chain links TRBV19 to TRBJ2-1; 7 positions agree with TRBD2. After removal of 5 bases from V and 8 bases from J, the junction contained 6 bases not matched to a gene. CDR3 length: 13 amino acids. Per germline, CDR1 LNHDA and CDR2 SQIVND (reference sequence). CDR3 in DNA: TGTGCCAGTAGTCCCCTGGCGGGGGATGAGCAGTTCTTC. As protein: CASSPLAGDEQFF.

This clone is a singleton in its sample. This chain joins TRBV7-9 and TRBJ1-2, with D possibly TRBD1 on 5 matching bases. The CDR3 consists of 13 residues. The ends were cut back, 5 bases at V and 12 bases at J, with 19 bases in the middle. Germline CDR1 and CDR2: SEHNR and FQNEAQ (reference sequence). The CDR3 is CASSPFLQGLDTF. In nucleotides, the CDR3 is TGTGCCAGCAGCCCCTTCCTCCAGGGCTTAGACACCTTC.

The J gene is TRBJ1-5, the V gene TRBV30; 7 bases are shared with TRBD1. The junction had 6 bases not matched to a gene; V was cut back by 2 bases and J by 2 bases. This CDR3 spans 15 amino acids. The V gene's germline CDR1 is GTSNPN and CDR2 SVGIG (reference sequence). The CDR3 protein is CAWSLQGEGNQPQHF. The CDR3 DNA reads TGTGCCTGGAGTCTTCAGGGGGAGGGCAATCAGCCCCAGCATTTT. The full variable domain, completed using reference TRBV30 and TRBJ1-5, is SQTIHQWPATLVQPVGSPLSLECTVEGTSNPNLYWYRQAAGRGLQLLFYSVGIGQISSEVPQNLSASRPQDRQFILSSKKLLLSDSGFYLCAWSLQGEGNQPQHFGDGTRLSIL.

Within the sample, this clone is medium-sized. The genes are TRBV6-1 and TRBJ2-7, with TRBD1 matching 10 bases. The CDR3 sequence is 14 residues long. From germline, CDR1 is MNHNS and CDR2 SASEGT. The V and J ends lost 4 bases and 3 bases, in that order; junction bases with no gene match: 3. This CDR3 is CASSVGQGDYEQYF. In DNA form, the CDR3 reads TGTGCCAGCAGTGTAGGACAGGGGGACTACGAGCAGTACTTC.

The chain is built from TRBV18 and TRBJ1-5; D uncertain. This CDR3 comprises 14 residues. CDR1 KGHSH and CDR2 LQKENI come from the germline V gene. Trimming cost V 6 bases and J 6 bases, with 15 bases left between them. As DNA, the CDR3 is TGTGCCAGCTCCTCCACGAAGTTGGGTCAGCCCCAGCATTTT. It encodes CASSSTKLGQPQHF.

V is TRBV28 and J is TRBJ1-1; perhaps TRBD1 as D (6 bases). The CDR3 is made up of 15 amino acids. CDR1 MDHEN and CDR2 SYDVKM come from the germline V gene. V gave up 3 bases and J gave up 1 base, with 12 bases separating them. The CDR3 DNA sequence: TGTGCCAGCAGTTTTCAGGGGCCTCGGAACACTGAAGCTTTCTTT. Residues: CASSFQGPRNTEAFF.

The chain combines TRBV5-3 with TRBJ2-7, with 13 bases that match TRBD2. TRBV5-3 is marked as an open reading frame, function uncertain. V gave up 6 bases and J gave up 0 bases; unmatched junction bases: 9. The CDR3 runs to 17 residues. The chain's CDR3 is CARTRGLAGNHSYEQYF. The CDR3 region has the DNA TGTGCCAGAACCAGGGGACTAGCGGGAAACCACTCCTACGAGCAGTACTTC.

The CDR3, as DNA: TGCGCCAGCAGCTTGATGCAGGGGGCGGGTAATGAGCAGTTCTTC. Amino acids: CASSLMQGAGNEQFF. This sequence joins TRBV5-1 and TRBJ2-1, with 8 bases that match TRBD1. Germline V gene sequence: CDR1 SGHRS, CDR2 YFSETQ. The V segment lost 1 base and the J segment 7 bases; nucleotides outside the gene matches: 7. This CDR3 has 15 amino acids.

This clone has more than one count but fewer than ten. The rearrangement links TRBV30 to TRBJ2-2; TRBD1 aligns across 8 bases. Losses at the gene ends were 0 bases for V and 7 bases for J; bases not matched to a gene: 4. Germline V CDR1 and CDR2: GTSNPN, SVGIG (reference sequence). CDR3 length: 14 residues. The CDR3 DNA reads TGTGCCTGGAGTGTAGGACAGGGTATCGGGGAGCTGTTTTTT. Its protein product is CAWSVGQGIGELFF.

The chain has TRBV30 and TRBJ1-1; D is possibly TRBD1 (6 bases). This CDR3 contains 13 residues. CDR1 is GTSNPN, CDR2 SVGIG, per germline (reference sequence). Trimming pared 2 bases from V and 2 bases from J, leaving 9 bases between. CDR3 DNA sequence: TGTGCCTGGAGTTCGGGACAAAACACTGAAGCTTTCTTT. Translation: CAWSSGQNTEAFF.

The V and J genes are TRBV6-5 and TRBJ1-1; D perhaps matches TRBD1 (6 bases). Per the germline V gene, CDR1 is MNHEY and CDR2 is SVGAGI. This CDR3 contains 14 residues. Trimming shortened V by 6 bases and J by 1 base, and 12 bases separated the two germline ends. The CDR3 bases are TGTGCCAGCAGCCCCAGACAGGCGAACACTGAAGCTTTCTTT. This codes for CASSPRQANTEAFF.

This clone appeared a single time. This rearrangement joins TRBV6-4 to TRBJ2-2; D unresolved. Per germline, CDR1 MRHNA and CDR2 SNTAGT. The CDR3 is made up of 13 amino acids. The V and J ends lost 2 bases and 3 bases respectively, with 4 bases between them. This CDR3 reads CASSDRDTGELFF. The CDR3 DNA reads TGTGCCAGCAGTGACAGGGACACCGGGGAGCTGTTTTTT.

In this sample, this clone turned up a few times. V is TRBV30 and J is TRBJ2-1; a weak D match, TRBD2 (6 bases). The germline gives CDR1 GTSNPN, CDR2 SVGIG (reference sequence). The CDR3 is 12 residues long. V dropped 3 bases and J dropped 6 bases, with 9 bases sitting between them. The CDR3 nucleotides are TGTGCCTGGAGCCCCGGGGGCAATGAGCAGTTCTTC. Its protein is CAWSPGGNEQFF.

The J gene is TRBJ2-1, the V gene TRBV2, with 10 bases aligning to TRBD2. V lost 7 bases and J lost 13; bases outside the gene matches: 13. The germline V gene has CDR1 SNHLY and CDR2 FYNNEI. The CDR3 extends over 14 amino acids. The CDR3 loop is CASIPGLASLGQFF. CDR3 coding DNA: TGTGCCAGCATTCCGGGACTAGCGTCCTTGGGACAGTTCTTC. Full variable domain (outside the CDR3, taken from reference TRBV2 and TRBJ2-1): EPEVTQTPSHQVTQMGQEVILRCVPISNHLYFYWYRQILGQKVEFLVSFYNNEISEKSEIFDDQFSVERPDGSNFTLKIRSTKLEDSAMYFCASIPGLASLGQFFGPGTRLTVL.

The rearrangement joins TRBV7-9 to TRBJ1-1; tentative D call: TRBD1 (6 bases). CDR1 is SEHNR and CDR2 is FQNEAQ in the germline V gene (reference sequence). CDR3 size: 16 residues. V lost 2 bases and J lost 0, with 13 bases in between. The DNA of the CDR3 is TGTGCCAGCAGCTTAAACCACAGGGCCGTGAACACTGAAGCTTTCTTT. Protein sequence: CASSLNHRAVNTEAFF. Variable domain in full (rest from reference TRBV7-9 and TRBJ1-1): DTGVSQNPRHKITKRGQNVTFRCDPISEHNRLYWYRQTLGQGPEFLTYFQNEAQLEKSRLLSDRFSAERPKGSFSTLEIQRTEQGDSAMYLCASSLNHRAVNTEAFFGQGTRLTVV.

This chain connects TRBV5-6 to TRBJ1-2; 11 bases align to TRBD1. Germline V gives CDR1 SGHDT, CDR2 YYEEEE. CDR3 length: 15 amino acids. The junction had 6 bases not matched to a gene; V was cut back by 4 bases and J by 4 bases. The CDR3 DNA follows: TGTGCCAGCAGCCCGGACAGGGGGCTAGGCTATGGCTACACCTTC. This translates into CASSPDRGLGYGYTF.